The entry that follows covers one T cell receptor beta chain sequence. Its antigen is unidentified. The CDR3 extends over 16 amino acids. Germline V gene lookup returns CDR1 ENHRY and CDR2 SYGVKD. The trim removed 2 bases at V and 5 bases at J, leaving 7 bases unmatched. The data derive from a study of beta chain features in type 1 diabetes. Findings of the study overall: Shortening that was moderate but significant affected the TCRB CDR3s of Type 1 diabetes patients in all four CD4+ subsets.

The authors reverse transcribed all of the isolated RNA, so sequencing captured expressed TCRB transcripts. Using immunoSEQ multiplex PCR, the repertoire was profiled, and TCRdb retains in-frame clones only, with some absent. The sample records roughly 340,000 clones, roughly 12% being singletons. The sequence derives from a woman between 18 and 29 years old with type 1 diabetes. Sequenced sample: naive CD4+ T cells from blood. This rearrangement joins TRBV10-3 to TRBJ2-7, with 12 bases fitting TRBD2. CDR3 protein: CAISEGLAGGQDEQYF. In DNA, the CDR3 is TGTGCCATCAGTGAGGGGCTAGCGGGGGGGCAGGACGAGCAGTACTTC.